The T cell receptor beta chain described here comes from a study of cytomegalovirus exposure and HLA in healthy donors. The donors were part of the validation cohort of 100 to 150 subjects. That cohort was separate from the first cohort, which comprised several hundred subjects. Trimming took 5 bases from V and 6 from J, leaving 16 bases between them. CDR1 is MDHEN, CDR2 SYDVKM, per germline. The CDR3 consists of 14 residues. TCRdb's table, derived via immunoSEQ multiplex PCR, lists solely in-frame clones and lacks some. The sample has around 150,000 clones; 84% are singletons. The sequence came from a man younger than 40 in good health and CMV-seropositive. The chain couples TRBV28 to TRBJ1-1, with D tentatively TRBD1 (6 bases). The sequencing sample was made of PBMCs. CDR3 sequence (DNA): TGTGCCAGCAGTGCACCACAGGGAGGGCCTGAAGCTTTCTTT. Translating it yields CASSAPQGGPEAFF.